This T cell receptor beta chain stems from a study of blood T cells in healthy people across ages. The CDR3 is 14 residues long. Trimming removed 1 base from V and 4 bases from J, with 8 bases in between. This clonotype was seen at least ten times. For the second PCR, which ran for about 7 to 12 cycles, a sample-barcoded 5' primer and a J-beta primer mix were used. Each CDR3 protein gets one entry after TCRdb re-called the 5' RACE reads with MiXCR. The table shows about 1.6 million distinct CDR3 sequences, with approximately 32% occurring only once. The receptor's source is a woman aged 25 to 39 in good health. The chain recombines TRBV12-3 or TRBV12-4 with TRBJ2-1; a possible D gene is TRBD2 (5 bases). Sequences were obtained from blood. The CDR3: CASSLDGKYNEQFF. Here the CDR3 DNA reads TGTGCCAGCAGTTTAGACGGGAAGTACAATGAGCAGTTCTTC.